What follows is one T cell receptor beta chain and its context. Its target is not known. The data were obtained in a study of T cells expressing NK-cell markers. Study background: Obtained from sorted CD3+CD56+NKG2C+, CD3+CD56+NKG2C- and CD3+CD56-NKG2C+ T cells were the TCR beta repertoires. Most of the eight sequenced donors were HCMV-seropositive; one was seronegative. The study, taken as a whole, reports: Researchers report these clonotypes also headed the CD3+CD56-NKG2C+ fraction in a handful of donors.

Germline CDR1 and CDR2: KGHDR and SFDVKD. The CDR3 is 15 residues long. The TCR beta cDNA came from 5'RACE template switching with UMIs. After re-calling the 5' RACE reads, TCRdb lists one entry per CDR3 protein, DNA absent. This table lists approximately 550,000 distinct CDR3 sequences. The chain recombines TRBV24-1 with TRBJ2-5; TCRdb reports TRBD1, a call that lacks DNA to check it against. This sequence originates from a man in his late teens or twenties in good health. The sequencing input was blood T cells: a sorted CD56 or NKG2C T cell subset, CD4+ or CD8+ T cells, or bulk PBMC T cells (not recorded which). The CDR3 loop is CATSDRQPGKETQYF.